Below, 8 T cell receptor beta chains from the same sample are listed, as sequenced in a study of T cell responses to AZD1222 COVID-19 vaccine. Profiling relied on immunoSEQ multiplex PCR, and the TCRdb table lists in-frame clones only, not all of them. The sample holds about 130,000 clones; around 90% are singletons and the top ten take around 8%. Sample: peripheral blood, taken on day 0 of AZD1222 vaccination. These receptors originate from an adult in good health.

This chain uses TRBV28 with TRBJ2-2, with 7 bases identical to TRBD1. V shed 3 bases and J 6 bases; nucleotides not matched to a gene: 13. The CDR3 contains 17 residues. The germline V gene encodes CDR1 MDHEN and CDR2 SYDVKM. CDR3 DNA: TGTGCCAGCAGTTTTATTATACGGGACAGCCGGCCCGGGGAGCTGTTTTTT. Translation gives CASSFIIRDSRPGELFF. The full variable domain, rest sourced from reference TRBV28 and TRBJ2-2, is DVKVTQSSRYLVKRTGEKVFLECVQDMDHENMFWYRQDPGLGLRLIYFSYDVKMKEKGDIPEGYSVSREKKERFSLILESASTNQTSMYLCASSFIIRDSRPGELFFGEGSRLTVL.

V and J are TRBV7-9 and TRBJ2-7; D unclear. Germline CDR1 reads SEHNR; CDR2 reads FQNEAQ (reference sequence). Trimming took off 3 bases at V and 0 bases at J, with 9 bases between the two ends. This CDR3 spans 14 amino acids. The CDR3 here is CASSFYGSSYEQYF. The CDR3, as DNA: TGTGCCAGCAGCTTCTATGGTAGCTCCTACGAGCAGTACTTC.

J is TRBJ2-7 and V is TRBV5-4, with 8 bases identical to TRBD1. This CDR3 is built from 15 residues. The junction had 5 bases not matched to a gene; V was cut back by 0 bases and J by 3 bases. Germline loops: CDR1 SGHNT, CDR2 YYREEE (reference sequence). In nucleotides, the CDR3 is TGTGCCAGCAGCTTGGGAAACAGGGGGATCTACGAGCAGTACTTC. It encodes CASSLGNRGIYEQYF.

The chain is built from TRBV19 and TRBJ1-1; D is ambiguous. The CDR3 sequence is 13 residues long. V dropped 0 bases and J dropped 7 bases, with 9 bases sitting between them. Germline V CDR1 and CDR2: LNHDA, SQIVND (reference sequence). CDR3 sequence reads: CASSIEEPHEAFF. The CDR3 nucleotides are TGTGCCAGTAGTATAGAGGAGCCTCATGAAGCTTTCTTT. Full variable domain (missing parts from reference TRBV19 and TRBJ1-1): DGGITQSPKYLFRKEGQNVTLSCEQNLNHDAMYWYRQDPGQGLRLIYYSQIVNDFQKGDIAEGYSVSREKKESFPLTVTSAQKNPTAFYLCASSIEEPHEAFFGQGTRLTVV.

This clone showed up just a few times. The chain uses TRBV6-5 and TRBJ1-1; D remains unclear. The ends were cut back, 0 bases at V and 4 bases at J, with 15 bases in the middle. Germline V CDR1 and CDR2: MNHEY, SVGAGI. The CDR3 spans 16 residues. Here the CDR3 DNA reads TGTGCCAGCAGTTACTCTCTGAGGGCGCGGGGCACTGAAGCTTTCTTT. Encoded protein: CASSYSLRARGTEAFF.

Concerning this clone: The CDR3 end shows no conserved phenylalanine or tryptophan, and so a read error is likely. The DNA is omitted, as the CDR3 cannot be located on it reliably, and the CDR3 follows TCRdb's listing. The V and J genes are TRBV7-3 and TRBJ2-4; the table's TRBD1 call for D was not verified on the DNA. Germline V CDR1 and CDR2: SGHTA, FQGTGA. The CDR3 sequence runs 13 residues, both termini included. This chain's CDR3 is CASSLYNRDSMLI.

This clone has more than one count but fewer than ten. V and J are TRBV3-1 (or the pseudogene TRBV3-2) and TRBJ2-1; the match to TRBD2 covers 7 bases. From germline, CDR1 is LGHDT and CDR2 YNNKEL (reference sequence). The CDR3 consists of 16 residues. V shed 3 bases and J 6 bases; nucleotides not matched to a gene: 11. The CDR3 DNA reads TGTGCCAGCAGCCACAGGGCCGGGACTAAGGGCAATGAGCAGTTCTTC. Its protein is CASSHRAGTKGNEQFF.

The genes are TRBV2 and TRBJ1-6; 7 bases align to TRBD1. Germline V gene sequence: CDR1 SNHLY, CDR2 FYNNEI. This CDR3 region has 15 residues. With V trimmed by 7 bases and J by 6 bases, 9 bases remained unmatched. The CDR3 spells CASMGRGTVNSPLHF. The CDR3 DNA follows: TGTGCCAGCATGGGTAGGGGGACAGTTAATTCACCCCTCCACTTT.